A single sample gave rise to the 23 T cell receptor beta chains below, sequenced in a study of cytomegalovirus exposure and HLA in healthy donors. Clones were read by immunoSEQ multiplex PCR, and TCRdb kept only the in-frame ones, dropping some. In the table there are roughly 200,000 clones, around nine tenths of which are singletons. The sequencing sample was made of PBMCs. Receptors originate from a man aged 30 to 39 in good health and CMV-seropositive.

The chain recombines TRBV11-2 with TRBJ2-7; D uncertain. The V gene's germline CDR1 is SGHAT and CDR2 FQNNGV. V lost 5 bases and J lost 7, with 15 bases in between. The CDR3 loop spans 13 amino acids. The CDR3 reads CASSGNQGSEQYF. Here the CDR3 DNA reads TGTGCCAGCAGCGGCAACCAAGGATCGGAGCAGTACTTC.

The chain uses TRBV6-9 and TRBJ1-3; D is unresolved. Germline CDR1 is MNHGY and CDR2 is SVAAGI. The V and J ends lost 3 bases and 4 bases respectively, with 10 bases between them. The CDR3 loop spans 14 amino acids. CDR3 coding DNA: TGTGCCAGCAGTTACGCGACTGAAGGAAACACCATATATTTT. Translated: CASSYATEGNTIYF.

The chain carries TRBV9 and TRBJ2-1; 12 positions agree with TRBD2. Losses at the gene ends were 4 bases for V and 7 bases for J; bases not matched to a gene: 9. The CDR3 has 16 amino acids. Germline V lookup: CDR1 SGDLS, CDR2 YYNGEE. This CDR3 is CASSSETSGSNNEQFF. The CDR3 DNA sequence: TGTGCCAGCAGCTCAGAGACTAGCGGGAGTAATAATGAGCAGTTCTTC.

The chain couples TRBV20-1 to TRBJ1-1; D gene ambiguous. This CDR3 region has 8 residues. Germline V gene sequence: CDR1 DFQATT, CDR2 SNEGSKA (reference sequence). V lost 4 bases to trimming and J lost 10 bases, with 4 bases between them. CDR3 residues: CSANVAFF. The CDR3 DNA reads TGCAGTGCTAACGTAGCTTTCTTT.

V usage is TRBV6-1 and J usage is TRBJ1-5; D unresolved. The germline V and J ends were trimmed by 7 bases and 7 bases, with 17 bases remaining between them. Germline-derived CDR1 and CDR2 are MNHNS and SASEGT. The CDR3 is made up of 14 amino acids. The CDR3 loop is CASKMVGTDQPQHF. The DNA for the CDR3 is TGTGCCAGCAAGATGGTGGGAACAGACCAGCCCCAGCATTTT.

The chain couples TRBV5-1 to TRBJ2-7; D not resolved. Germline assignment: CDR1 SGHRS and CDR2 YFSETQ. V lost 0 bases and J lost 3, with 10 bases in between. The CDR3 loop spans 14 amino acids. This chain's CDR3 is CASSLVRANYEQYF. For the CDR3, the DNA is TGCGCCAGCAGCTTGGTTCGGGCAAACTACGAGCAGTACTTC.

The gene calls are TRBV2 and TRBJ2-7, with D possibly being TRBD2 (5 bases). CDR1 and CDR2 from the germline V gene are SNHLY and FYNNEI. There are 16 residues in the CDR3. V lost 6 bases and J 1 base, leaving 19 bases between the germline ends. The CDR3 sequence: CASSRGHLSQSYEQYF. CDR3 bases: TGTGCCAGCAGCCGAGGGCATCTATCCCAATCCTACGAGCAGTACTTC.

This clone was picked up one time. This chain connects TRBV20-1 to TRBJ1-4; D is perhaps TRBD1 (5 bases). The length of the CDR3 is 11 residues. The V and J ends lost 5 bases and 10 bases respectively, with 11 bases between them. From germline, CDR1 is DFQATT and CDR2 SNEGSKA (reference sequence). The CDR3 sequence: CSALQETKLFF. In DNA, the CDR3 is TGCAGTGCTCTACAGGAAACAAAACTGTTTTTT.

The CDR3 DNA is TGTGCCAGCAACTACGATCGGAGAAAGGGGGGGGCAGAGGTCTACACCTTC. Its translation: CASNYDRRKGGAEVYTF. The chain joins TRBV28 to TRBJ1-2; D is perhaps TRBD1 (6 bases). CDR3 length: 17 amino acids. Deletions cut 7 bases from V and 10 bases from J, with 31 bases between. The germline V gene encodes CDR1 MDHEN and CDR2 SYDVKM.

V usage is TRBV11-3 and J usage is TRBJ1-2; D is possibly TRBD1 (6 bases). The V end was cut by 1 base, the J end by 5 bases, with 11 bases between. The CDR3 consists of 14 residues. Germline V lookup: CDR1 SGHNT, CDR2 YENEEA. CDR3 nucleotide sequence: TGTGCCAGCAGCTTAGTTAGCCAGGGGTATGGCTACACCTTC. Protein: CASSLVSQGYGYTF.

The genes are TRBV30 and TRBJ2-1; D may correspond to TRBD1 or TRBD2 (5 bases each). V was trimmed by 0 bases and J by 10 bases, leaving 10 bases between them. The V gene's germline CDR1 is GTSNPN and CDR2 SVGIG (reference sequence). CDR3 size: 12 residues. Here the CDR3 reads CAWSVDGAEQFF. The CDR3 nucleotides are TGTGCCTGGAGTGTAGACGGGGCCGAGCAGTTCTTC.

The rearrangement links TRBV9 to TRBJ2-3, with D hard to call. The CDR3 consists of 14 residues. V was trimmed by 0 bases and J by 5 bases, leaving 10 bases between them. Per germline, CDR1 SGDLS and CDR2 YYNGEE. The DNA of the CDR3 is TGTGCCAGCAGCGTAGAAGGCGGAAAAGATACGCAGTATTTT. Amino acids: CASSVEGGKDTQYF. Full variable domain (outside the CDR3, taken from reference TRBV9 and TRBJ2-3): DSGVTQTPKHLITATGQRVTLRCSPRSGDLSVYWYQQSLDQGLQFLIQYYNGEERAKGNILERFSAQQFPDLHSELNLSSLELGDSALYFCASSVEGGKDTQYFGPGTRLTVL.

The chain is built from TRBV4-1 and TRBJ1-1; D is unclear. Germline V CDR1 and CDR2: MGHRA, YSYEKL. The CDR3 sequence is 17 residues long. Trimming shortened V by 0 bases and J by 5 bases, and 19 bases separated the two germline ends. The CDR3 region is CASSQEEGTMTGTEAFF. The CDR3 DNA is TGCGCCAGCAGCCAAGAAGAGGGAACTATGACTGGGACTGAAGCTTTCTTT.

V and J are TRBV28 and TRBJ2-7, with unresolved D. CDR1 and CDR2 (germline): MDHEN, SYDVKM. The V gene lost 8 bases and the J gene lost 2 bases, with 4 bases spanning the gap. This CDR3 contains 10 residues. CDR3 amino acids: CASVAYEQYF. In DNA, the CDR3 is TGTGCCAGCGTGGCCTACGAGCAGTACTTC.

CDR3 loop: CASSLLAGGLNNEQFF. As DNA, the CDR3 is TGTGCCAGCAGTTTGCTAGCGGGAGGGCTCAACAATGAGCAGTTCTTC. V is TRBV27 and J is TRBJ2-1; 12 bases line up with TRBD2. This CDR3 has 16 amino acids. Germline V gene data show CDR1 as MNHEY and CDR2 as SMNVEV (reference sequence). V shed 3 bases and J 5 bases; nucleotides not matched to a gene: 5.

V usage is TRBV6-1 and J usage is TRBJ1-1; D call uncertain. V lost 8 bases, J lost 5 bases, and 18 bases lay in between. The CDR3 has 14 residues. Germline V gene sequence: CDR1 MNHNS, CDR2 SASEGT. This CDR3 reads CASRPFGGNTEAFF. The CDR3 coding sequence is TGTGCCAGCCGACCTTTTGGCGGGAATACTGAAGCTTTCTTT.

This chain joins TRBV2 and TRBJ2-7; 9 bases map to TRBD2. Looked up from germline, CDR1 is SNHLY and CDR2 is FYNNEI. The trim removed 0 bases at V and 2 bases at J, leaving 8 bases unmatched. CDR3 length: 17 amino acids. CDR3 sequence (DNA): TGTGCCAGCAGTGAAGCGTTCAGCGGGAGGCTACCCTACGAGCAGTACTTC. Translated: CASSEAFSGRLPYEQYF.

This clone was detected a few times. The V call is TRBV6-5, the J call TRBJ1-1; the match to TRBD1 covers 8 bases. From germline, CDR1 is MNHEY and CDR2 SVGAGI. The V gene end was trimmed by 5 bases and the J gene end by 3 bases; junction bases not matched to a gene: 8. This CDR3 contains 15 residues. The CDR3 sequence is CASSPLGQGDTEAFF. The CDR3 DNA is TGTGCCAGCAGTCCCCTCGGACAGGGTGACACTGAAGCTTTCTTT.

V is TRBV5-1 and J is TRBJ2-7; maybe TRBD1 (5 bases). CDR1 and CDR2 (germline): SGHRS, YFSETQ. CDR3 size: 13 residues. Trimming took 1 base from V and 3 from J, leaving 8 bases between them. The CDR3 DNA reads as TGCGCCAGCAGCTTGACAGGCGGCTACGAGCAGTACTTC. Translating it yields CASSLTGGYEQYF.

This clone has only a few counts. The chain combines TRBV11-2 with TRBJ2-2; D perhaps matches TRBD1 (5 bases). The CDR3 contains 16 residues. CDR1 is SGHAT and CDR2 is FQNNGV in the germline V gene. Between the trimmed V and J ends, which lost 0 bases and 4 bases, there was a span of 12 bases. CDR3 sequence (DNA): TGTGCCAGCAGCTTAGAGGCAGGGTTGGCCACCGGGGAGCTGTTTTTT. It translates to CASSLEAGLATGELFF.

The V gene is TRBV6-5, the J gene TRBJ1-1, with D unclear. The CDR3 consists of 13 residues. Deletions cut 6 bases from V and 5 bases from J, with 13 bases between. Germline values: CDR1 MNHEY, CDR2 SVGAGI. CDR3 bases: TGTGCCAGCAGCCGAACCATAGGAACTGAAGCTTTCTTT. Translation gives CASSRTIGTEAFF.

V usage is TRBV7-6 and J usage is TRBJ1-1; D not certain. Germline-derived CDR1 and CDR2 are SGHVS and FNYEAQ. Between the trimmed V and J ends, which lost 2 bases and 1 base, there was a span of 11 bases. This CDR3 spans 15 amino acids. CDR3 sequence: CASSLTQVRNTEAFF. CDR3 nucleotides: TGTGCCAGCAGCTTAACCCAAGTGAGGAACACTGAAGCTTTCTTT.

V is TRBV4-1 and J is TRBJ1-5, with D tentatively TRBD1 (5 bases). The CDR3 spans 17 residues. Germline CDR1 and CDR2: MGHRA and YSYEKL. Deletions cut 0 bases from V and 6 bases from J, with 18 bases between. The CDR3 DNA sequence: TGCGCCAGCAGCCAAGATTATTTGGCCGGGGGTGCTCAGCCCCAGCATTTT. As protein: CASSQDYLAGGAQPQHF.